A single sample gave rise to the 29 T cell receptor beta chains below, sequenced in a study of blood T cell repertoires in COVID-19. The table came from immunoSEQ multiplex PCR; TCRdb's copy has only in-frame clones and leaves some out. The table includes 200,000 to 250,000 clones, around 90% detected once. Sequencing was carried out using peripheral blood. The source of these receptors is a man aged 30 to 45 with COVID-19, enrolled during active disease.

The V call is TRBV27, the J call TRBJ1-4; 10 bases line up with TRBD1. This CDR3 contains 14 residues. Germline V gene data show CDR1 as MNHEY and CDR2 as SMNVEV (reference sequence). J gave up 10 bases and V 2 bases, and 4 bases lay outside the gene matches. DNA for the CDR3: TGTGCCAGCAGTTTAGGGACAGGGGTTGGAAAACTGTTTTTT. Its protein is CASSLGTGVGKLFF. Combining the CDR3 with reference TRBV27 and TRBJ1-4 gives the whole variable domain EAQVTQNPRYLITVTGKKLTVTCSQNMNHEYMSWYRQDPGLGLRQIYYSMNVEVTDKGDVPEGYKVSRKEKRNFPLILESPSPNQTSLYFCASSLGTGVGKLFFGSGTQLSVL.

This chain connects TRBV5-6 to TRBJ1-2; perhaps TRBD1 as D (6 bases). The CDR3 sequence is 16 residues long. The V end was cut by 0 bases, the J end by 3 bases, with 15 bases between. Germline assignment: CDR1 SGHDT and CDR2 YYEEEE. For the CDR3, the DNA is TGTGCCAGCAGCTTGGCGCCTAGGGGGTCCCACTATGGCTACACCTTC. This codes for CASSLAPRGSHYGYTF.

The chain links TRBV7-9 to TRBJ2-1, with a tentative D call TRBD1 (5 bases). In germline, CDR1 is SEHNR, CDR2 FQNEAQ (reference sequence). The ends were cut back, 3 bases at V and 6 bases at J, with 15 bases in the middle. There are 15 residues in the CDR3. The CDR3 sequence is CASSLTAFSGNEQFF. The CDR3 coding sequence is TGTGCCAGCAGCTTGACAGCATTTTCGGGCAATGAGCAGTTCTTC.

The J gene is TRBJ2-5, the V gene TRBV3-1 (or the pseudogene TRBV3-2); TRBD2 agrees at 13 bases. Germline V gene sequence: CDR1 LGHDT, CDR2 YNNKEL (reference sequence). V was clipped by 5 bases and J by 5 bases; unmatched bases: 17. There are 19 residues in the CDR3. CDR3 bases: TGTGCCAGCAGCGTAACTAGATGGACTAGCGGGGGCCTAGCGGAGACCCAGTACTTC. This sequence encodes CASSVTRWTSGGLAETQYF.

This CDR3 is CASSTPTSGVISVTQYF. The CDR3 region has the DNA TGTGCCAGCAGTACACCGACTAGCGGGGTTATTTCGGTGACCCAGTACTTC. The rearrangement joins TRBV6-7 to TRBJ2-5; 11 bases are shared with TRBD2. TRBV6-7 is assigned to the ORF class and has an uncertain function. This CDR3 contains 17 residues. V lost 5 bases and J lost 7; bases outside the gene matches: 15.

This chain connects TRBV3-1 (or the pseudogene TRBV3-2) to TRBJ1-6; 7 bases agree with TRBD1. V gave up 4 bases and J gave up 5 bases; unmatched junction bases: 2. The CDR3 length is 14 residues. Germline values: CDR1 LGHDT, CDR2 YNNKEL (reference sequence). In DNA form, the CDR3 reads TGTGCCAGCAGCCCCGGGACAGATAATTCACCCCTCCACTTT. It is translated as CASSPGTDNSPLHF.

A single count supports this clone. The V gene is TRBV4-1, the J gene TRBJ1-5; no clear D. The length of the CDR3 is 11 residues. Trimming pared 0 bases from V and 10 bases from J, leaving 4 bases between. Germline V CDR1 and CDR2: MGHRA, YSYEKL. The CDR3 DNA sequence: TGCGCCAGCAGCCAAGACGGTCCCCAGCATTTT. Translated, it gives CASSQDGPQHF.

The rearrangement uses TRBV13 and TRBJ2-2; a possible D gene is TRBD2 (5 bases). Per the germline V gene, CDR1 is PRHDT and CDR2 is FYEKMQ (reference sequence). This CDR3 is 17 amino acids long. V was clipped by 5 bases and J by 5 bases, with 21 bases between them. The CDR3 here is CASSPHSGLIGTGELFF. The CDR3 DNA is TGTGCCAGCAGCCCCCATTCGGGATTGATTGGGACCGGGGAGCTGTTTTTT. The full variable domain, with the rest looked up from reference TRBV13 and TRBJ2-2, is AAGVIQSPRHLIKEKRETATLKCYPIPRHDTVYWYQQGPGQDPQFLISFYEKMQSDKGSIPDRFSAQQFSDYHSELNMSSLELGDSALYFCASSPHSGLIGTGELFFGEGSRLTVL.

The rearrangement uses TRBV19 and TRBJ1-1; 7 nucleotides agree with TRBD1. From germline, CDR1 is LNHDA and CDR2 SQIVND (reference sequence). The CDR3 extends over 18 amino acids. V trimming: 5 bases; J trimming: 0 bases; junction bases outside the gene matches: 15. The CDR3 sequence is CASSHRTGEGLLNTEAFF. The CDR3 DNA reads TGTGCCAGTAGTCACCGGACAGGAGAAGGGCTATTGAACACTGAAGCTTTCTTT.

V and J are TRBV28 and TRBJ1-2; tentative D call: TRBD1 (5 bases). CDR3 length: 16 residues. V lost 6 bases and J 4 bases, leaving 21 bases between the germline ends. Germline assignment: CDR1 MDHEN and CDR2 SYDVKM. As DNA, the CDR3 is TGTGCCAGCAGGGGGGGGGACGGAAACAATCTCTATGGCTACACCTTC. Residues: CASRGGDGNNLYGYTF.

On this clone: One end of the junction is discordant with germline, which a read error may explain. The CDR3 DNA reads as TGTGCCAGCAGCCAAGGGGACAGACAAGCTTTT. Translated: CASSQGDRQAF. The chain combines TRBV3-1 (or the pseudogene TRBV3-2) with TRBJ1-4; 7 bases are a match to TRBD1. The CDR3 is made up of 11 amino acids. Germline CDR1 reads LGHDT; CDR2 reads YNNKEL (reference sequence).

This sequence joins TRBV6-5 and TRBJ2-7; 10 bases are a match to TRBD2. Trimming took 8 bases from V and 2 from J; bases not matched to a gene: 6. The germline CDR1 and CDR2 sequences are MNHEY and SVGAGI. This CDR3 has 14 residues. CDR3 residues: CASQASGGAYEQYF. The DNA of the CDR3 is TGTGCCAGCCAGGCTAGCGGGGGCGCCTACGAGCAGTACTTC.

The chain combines TRBV20-1 with TRBJ1-1; D is possibly TRBD1 (6 bases). The V end was cut by 3 bases, the J end by 0 bases, with 11 bases between. The CDR3 length is 14 residues. Germline V lookup: CDR1 DFQATT, CDR2 SNEGSKA (reference sequence). The CDR3 coding sequence is TGCAGTGCTAGTCGCGGACAGCTGAACACTGAAGCTTTCTTT. It is translated as CSASRGQLNTEAFF.

The V call is TRBV5-4, the J call TRBJ1-3; no definite D call. Germline V lookup: CDR1 SGHNT, CDR2 YYREEE (reference sequence). Trimming left V 0 bases short and J 0 bases short, with 13 bases between. There are 17 residues in the CDR3. The CDR3 DNA follows: TGTGCCAGCAGCTTGGCCAGTTTCGGGGTCTCTGGAAACACCATATATTTT. Protein: CASSLASFGVSGNTIYF.

The chain joins TRBV3-1 (or the pseudogene TRBV3-2) to TRBJ1-4; the match to TRBD1 covers 9 bases. CDR3 length: 16 residues. Looked up from germline, CDR1 is LGHDT and CDR2 is YNNKEL (reference sequence). The J segment lost 5 bases and the V segment lost 0 bases, leaving 4 bases of the junction unmatched. The CDR3 DNA sequence: TGTGCCAGCAGCCAAGATCCGACAGGGGGGAATGAAAAACTGTTTTTT. Residues: CASSQDPTGGNEKLFF.

This sequence joins TRBV7-9 and TRBJ1-3; a weak D match, TRBD1 (5 bases). This CDR3 is 16 amino acids long. CDR1 is SEHNR, CDR2 FQNEAQ, per germline (reference sequence). V was shortened by 7 bases and J by 0 bases, with 16 bases between the two germline ends. CDR3 amino acids: CASTQSGASSGNTIYF. In DNA, the CDR3 is TGTGCCAGCACCCAAAGTGGGGCTAGCTCTGGAAACACCATATATTTT.

This chain joins TRBV18 and TRBJ2-5; D may be TRBD1 (5 bases). Germline V gene data show CDR1 as KGHSH and CDR2 as LQKENI. Trimming took off 3 bases at V and 5 bases at J, with 19 bases between the two ends. This CDR3 region has 16 residues. The CDR3 here is CASSPGHAVTGETQYF. CDR3 sequence (DNA): TGTGCCAGCTCACCCGGACACGCAGTGACTGGGGAGACCCAGTACTTC.

This clone appeared once. This rearrangement joins TRBV6-2 or TRBV6-3 to TRBJ2-5, with 11 positions matching TRBD2. The CDR3 covers 16 residues. The V segment lost 5 bases and the J segment 1 base; nucleotides outside the gene matches: 6. The germline CDR1 and CDR2 sequences are MNHEY and SVGEGT. The CDR3 is CASSTTSGGSQETQYF. Here the CDR3 DNA reads TGTGCCAGCAGTACCACTAGCGGGGGTTCCCAAGAGACCCAGTACTTC.

V is TRBV15 and J is TRBJ2-2; a weak D match, TRBD2 (6 bases). Trimming pared 0 bases from V and 7 bases from J, leaving 9 bases between. The CDR3 is 14 residues long. CDR1 LNHNV and CDR2 YYDKDF come from the germline V gene (reference sequence). The CDR3 reads CATSRDRGNGELFF. In nucleotides, the CDR3 is TGTGCCACCAGCAGAGATCGGGGGAACGGGGAGCTGTTTTTT.

The genes are TRBV19 and TRBJ1-1; the D gene is possibly TRBD1 (6 bases). CDR3 length equals 14 residues. Germline assignment: CDR1 LNHDA and CDR2 SQIVND (reference sequence). Trimming shortened V by 5 bases and J by 5 bases, and 15 bases separated the two germline ends. CDR3 amino acids: CASSRANRATEAFF. The CDR3 DNA reads TGTGCCAGTAGTCGCGCCAACAGGGCTACTGAAGCTTTCTTT.

A word on this clone: Other DNA sequences in the same sample also yield this CDR3. The chain recombines TRBV19 with TRBJ1-5; 7 nucleotides agree with TRBD1. Germline trimming cut 3 bases from V and 6 bases from J; bases unmatched to any gene: 5. This CDR3 spans 14 amino acids. CDR1 and CDR2 from the germline V gene are LNHDA and SQIVND (reference sequence). The CDR3 nucleotides are TGTGCCAGTAGTATTGGACAGGTCGGTCAGCCCCAGCATTTT. It encodes CASSIGQVGQPQHF.

The chain links TRBV14 to TRBJ1-6, with D uncertain. This CDR3 is built from 13 residues. Trimming removed 0 bases at V and 10 bases at J, with 7 bases between. Germline lookup yields CDR1 SGHDN and CDR2 FVKESK. The CDR3: CASSQEFSSPLHF. The CDR3, as DNA: TGTGCCAGCAGCCAAGAGTTCTCCTCACCCCTCCACTTT. Complete variable domain (other parts from reference TRBV14 and TRBJ1-6): EAGVTQFPSHSVIEKGQTVTLRCDPISGHDNLYWYRRVMGKEIKFLLHFVKESKQDESGMPNNRFLAERTGGTYSTLKVQPAELEDSGVYFCASSQEFSSPLHFGNGTRLTVT.

This sequence joins TRBV25-1 and TRBJ1-3; 8 nucleotides agree with TRBD1. The CDR3 has 14 amino acids. Germline CDR1 reads MGHDK; CDR2 reads SYGVNS. The junction had 6 bases not matched to a gene; V was cut back by 6 bases and J by 5 bases. CDR3 sequence (DNA): TGTGCCAGCAGCCCGACAGGGGTTAGAAACACCATATATTTT. Residues: CASSPTGVRNTIYF.

The V gene is TRBV5-1, the J gene TRBJ2-5, with 12 bases aligning to TRBD2. Trimming cost V 6 bases and J 5 bases; bases outside gene matches: 11. Germline lookup yields CDR1 SGHRS and CDR2 YFSETQ. This CDR3 is built from 16 residues. The CDR3 reads CASTRTSGDYVETQYF. CDR3 sequence (DNA): TGCGCCAGCACCAGGACTAGCGGGGACTATGTGGAGACCCAGTACTTC. Supplemented by reference TRBV5-1 and TRBJ2-5, the full variable domain reads KAGVTQTPRYLIKTRGQQVTLSCSPISGHRSVSWYQQTPGQGLQFLFEYFSETQRNKGNFPGRFSGRQFSNSRSEMNVSTLELGDSALYLCASTRTSGDYVETQYFGPGTRLLVL.

The V call is TRBV2, the J call TRBJ1-6; maybe TRBD1 (5 bases). Germline V lookup: CDR1 SNHLY, CDR2 FYNNEI. CDR3 length: 13 residues. Trimming removed 8 bases from V and 8 bases from J, with 13 bases in between. DNA for the CDR3: TGTGCCAGCCAAGGGACTGTGGATTCACCCCTCCACTTT. It yields the protein CASQGTVDSPLHF.

The chain couples TRBV7-9 to TRBJ1-1; TRBD1 aligns across 7 bases. Germline V gives CDR1 SEHNR, CDR2 FQNEAQ (reference sequence). Losses at the gene ends were 5 bases for V and 0 bases for J; bases not matched to a gene: 6. The CDR3 is 15 amino acids. CDR3 in amino acids: CASSPRDSMNTEAFF. The CDR3 DNA reads TGTGCCAGCAGCCCGCGGGACAGTATGAACACTGAAGCTTTCTTT.

The chain recombines TRBV10-3 with TRBJ2-3; D is perhaps TRBD2 (5 bases). V lost 3 bases to trimming and J lost 4 bases, with 8 bases between them. CDR1 is ENHRY and CDR2 is SYGVKD in the germline V gene. There are 13 residues in the CDR3. The CDR3 spells CAISDGNPDTQYF. CDR3 DNA: TGTGCCATCAGTGACGGGAATCCAGATACGCAGTATTTT.

The chain links TRBV30 to TRBJ1-5, with TRBD1 matching 10 bases. The trim removed 0 bases at V and 5 bases at J, leaving 10 bases unmatched. This CDR3 comprises 17 residues. The V gene's germline CDR1 is GTSNPN and CDR2 SVGIG (reference sequence). DNA of the CDR3: TGTGCCTGGAGTGTACGAATCGGGACAGGGGTACATCAGCCCCAGCATTTT. Encoded protein: CAWSVRIGTGVHQPQHF.

V usage is TRBV19 and J usage is TRBJ1-1, with TRBD1 matching 7 bases. The V and J ends lost 6 bases and 5 bases, in that order; junction bases with no gene match: 15. CDR1 is LNHDA and CDR2 is SQIVND in the germline V gene (reference sequence). The CDR3 loop spans 16 amino acids. The DNA for the CDR3 is TGTGCCAGTAGGACCCTCTTGACAGGGCGTGGTACTGAAGCTTTCTTT. It codes for CASRTLLTGRGTEAFF. The full variable domain, in which reference TRBV19 and TRBJ1-1 provide the parts outside the CDR3, is DGGITQSPKYLFRKEGQNVTLSCEQNLNHDAMYWYRQDPGQGLRLIYYSQIVNDFQKGDIAEGYSVSREKKESFPLTVTSAQKNPTAFYLCASRTLLTGRGTEAFFGQGTRLTVV.